The 24 T cell receptor beta chains in this list originate from one sample, sequenced in a study of long-term antiretroviral therapy in people with HIV. immunoSEQ v3.0 was run at survey level. Profiled with immunoSEQ multiplex PCR; TCRdb holds only in-frame clones, not every one. The table lists approximately 13,000 clones, around 89% of them singletons. The specimen comprised unsorted PBMCs, sampled 2.1 years after starting antiretroviral therapy. These TCRs come from a woman aged 40 to 50 with HIV.

The chain employs TRBV5-1 and TRBJ2-3; 11 nucleotides match TRBD2. Germline-derived CDR1 and CDR2 are SGHRS and YFSETQ. The CDR3 contains 17 residues. Trimming took 4 bases from V and 3 from J; bases not matched to a gene: 10. The CDR3 DNA follows: TGCGCCAGCAGCGTTACCTCGGCTAGCGGGGGGACAGATACGCAGTATTTT. Translation gives CASSVTSASGGTDTQYF.

Comment on this clone: The junction does not match germline at one end; this may be a read error. The chain uses TRBV6-5 and TRBJ1-5, with D hard to call. From germline, CDR1 is MNHEY and CDR2 SVGAGI. This CDR3 region has 14 residues. This CDR3 is CASSYSTTNQAQHF. The CDR3 DNA is TGTGCCAGCAGTTACTCGACGACTAATCAGGCCCAGCATTTT.

The V gene is TRBV5-5, the J gene TRBJ1-1, with a tentative D call TRBD1 (5 bases). The CDR3 is 14 amino acids. Trimming shortened V by 4 bases and J by 7 bases, and 17 bases separated the two germline ends. Looked up from germline, CDR1 is SGHKS and CDR2 is YYEKEE (reference sequence). In DNA, the CDR3 is TGTGCCAGCAGCCAATGGGGGGAACCGCTTGAAGCTTTCTTT. It encodes CASSQWGEPLEAFF.

The chain carries TRBV18 and TRBJ1-1; D might be TRBD1 (6 bases). Trimming took 6 bases from V and 2 from J, leaving 10 bases between them. Germline CDR1 reads KGHSH; CDR2 reads LQKENI. The CDR3 runs 13 residues. In DNA, the CDR3 is TGTGCCAGCTCTCGGGGGCCAAACACTGAAGCTTTCTTT. This gives the protein CASSRGPNTEAFF.

This chain uses TRBV7-8 with TRBJ1-1; D not resolved. Germline lookup yields CDR1 SGHVS and CDR2 FQNEAQ. V was trimmed by 3 bases and J by 3 bases, leaving 5 bases between them. The CDR3 totals 12 residues. The CDR3 loop reads CASSFTYTEAFF. The DNA for the CDR3 is TGTGCCAGCAGCTTCACCTACACTGAAGCTTTCTTT.

The chain combines TRBV6-6 with TRBJ1-2; D not resolved. The CDR3 consists of 14 residues. Germline CDR1 MNHNY, CDR2 SVGAGI (reference sequence). V lost 2 bases and J lost 0, with 7 bases in between. The CDR3 sequence is CASSYPEANYGYTF. DNA for the CDR3: TGTGCCAGCAGTTACCCAGAAGCTAACTATGGCTACACCTTC.

The chain joins TRBV7-2 to TRBJ1-4; TRBD1 matches at 8 bases. Germline CDR1 SGHTA, CDR2 FQGNSA. The CDR3 consists of 15 residues. The ends lost 5 bases at V and 6 bases at J; junction bases unmatched: 8. The CDR3, as DNA: TGTGCCAGCAGCAGACAGGGGTCGGAGTATGAAAAACTGTTTTTT. This codes for CASSRQGSEYEKLFF.

J is TRBJ1-1 and V is TRBV30; possible D gene TRBD1, 6 bases. This CDR3 is 12 amino acids long. V gave up 3 bases and J gave up 2 bases, with 7 bases separating them. Per germline, CDR1 GTSNPN and CDR2 SVGIG (reference sequence). CDR3 amino acids: CAWRGGNTEAFF. The CDR3 coding sequence is TGTGCCTGGAGAGGGGGAAACACTGAAGCTTTCTTT.

This CDR3 is CASSLRVSGAETQYF. The CDR3 DNA is TGTGCCAGCAGCCTACGGGTCTCTGGGGCAGAGACCCAGTACTTC. This chain joins TRBV11-2 and TRBJ2-5; D possibly corresponds to TRBD1 (5 bases). This CDR3 has 15 residues. Germline V CDR1 and CDR2: SGHAT, FQNNGV. V gave up 5 bases and J gave up 4 bases, with 17 bases separating them.

This clone was seen once. The chain has TRBV7-7 and TRBJ1-3; the match to TRBD1 covers 7 bases. The CDR3 is 15 residues long. Germline loops: CDR1 SSHAT, CDR2 FNYEAQ (reference sequence). J gave up 4 bases and V 1 base, and 4 bases lay outside the gene matches. CDR3 sequence reads: CASSLGGGYGNTIYF. The CDR3 DNA follows: TGTGCCAGCAGCTTAGGAGGGGGCTACGGAAACACCATATATTTT.

In this sample, this clone turned up once. The CDR3 sequence: CASSVRGREKLFF. CDR3 nucleotide sequence: TGTGCCAGCAGTGTGAGGGGGCGAGAAAAACTGTTTTTT. J is TRBJ1-4 and V is TRBV2, with 7 nucleotides matching TRBD1. Germline-derived CDR1 and CDR2 are SNHLY and FYNNEI. The ends lost 4 bases at V and 8 bases at J; junction bases unmatched: 4. The CDR3 has 13 amino acids.

The chain combines TRBV5-1 with TRBJ1-3; D uncertain. The CDR3 contains 14 residues. The germline V and J ends were trimmed by 4 bases and 3 bases, with 11 bases remaining between them. Germline V gene data show CDR1 as SGHRS and CDR2 as YFSETQ. The CDR3 sequence: CASSSFSGGNTIYF. The DNA for the CDR3 is TGCGCCAGCAGCAGTTTCAGTGGTGGAAACACCATATATTTT.

The rearrangement links TRBV30 to TRBJ1-5, with D possibly TRBD1 on 6 matching bases. V was pared by 1 base and J by 3 bases, with 16 bases between. Per the germline V gene, CDR1 is GTSNPN and CDR2 is SVGIG (reference sequence). This CDR3 contains 16 residues. CDR3 in amino acids: CAWSDARDTLNQPQHF. DNA of the CDR3: TGTGCCTGGAGTGACGCCCGGGACACCCTCAATCAGCCCCAGCATTTT.

J is TRBJ1-5 and V is TRBV15; D is uncertain. V was shortened by 3 bases and J by 2 bases, with 11 bases between the two germline ends. The germline V gene encodes CDR1 LNHNV and CDR2 YYDKDF (reference sequence). This CDR3 has 15 amino acids. The CDR3 loop is CATSSDSDGNQPQHF. CDR3 DNA sequence: TGTGCCACCAGCAGCGACTCTGACGGCAATCAGCCCCAGCATTTT. Full variable domain (remainder filled in from reference TRBV15 and TRBJ1-5): DAMVIQNPRYQVTQFGKPVTLSCSQTLNHNVMYWYQQKSSQAPKLLFHYYDKDFNNEADTPDNFQSRRPNTSFCFLDIRSPGLGDTAMYLCATSSDSDGNQPQHFGDGTRLSIL.

V and J are TRBV6-5 and TRBJ2-7; D ambiguous. This CDR3 contains 15 residues. Germline-derived CDR1 and CDR2 are MNHEY and SVGAGI. The V end was cut by 5 bases, the J end by 0 bases, with 14 bases between. The CDR3 loop is CASSPNGSPSYEQYF. The CDR3 DNA is TGTGCCAGCAGTCCCAATGGGTCTCCCTCCTACGAGCAGTACTTC.

The chain couples TRBV2 to TRBJ1-6; the D is unclear. This CDR3 is 14 amino acids long. V lost 6 bases to trimming and J lost 7 bases, with 13 bases between them. From germline, CDR1 is SNHLY and CDR2 FYNNEI. DNA of the CDR3: TGTGCCAGCAGGGACCCCAACAAGAATTCACCCCTCCACTTT. Protein: CASRDPNKNSPLHF.

The chain joins TRBV2 to TRBJ2-5; tentative D call: TRBD1 (6 bases). The CDR3 totals 14 residues. Trimming removed 8 bases from V and 5 bases from J, with 18 bases in between. Germline V CDR1 and CDR2: SNHLY, FYNNEI. Here the CDR3 DNA reads TGTGCCAGCGACCGGGCAGGGGTTAGCGAGACCCAGTACTTC. Residues: CASDRAGVSETQYF.

The chain combines TRBV29-1 with TRBJ1-2, with 7 bases matching TRBD1. The CDR3 loop spans 13 amino acids. Germline V gives CDR1 SQVTM, CDR2 ANQGSEA. J gave up 4 bases and V 4 bases, and 6 bases lay outside the gene matches. The CDR3 coding sequence is TGCAGCGTTGTTCAGGGGGGTTTCTATGGCTACACCTTC. Amino acid sequence: CSVVQGGFYGYTF.

This clone has just one count. CDR3 nucleotide sequence: TGTGCCTGGAGTGTAGCTCCGGGGGAACAGCCCCAGCATTTT. As protein: CAWSVAPGEQPQHF. The V and J genes are TRBV30 and TRBJ1-5, with a tentative D call TRBD1 (5 bases). CDR3 length: 14 amino acids. V gave up 0 bases and J gave up 7 bases, with 13 bases separating them. Germline V lookup: CDR1 GTSNPN, CDR2 SVGIG (reference sequence).

The chain recombines TRBV5-1 with TRBJ2-5, with 12 bases matching TRBD2. Germline CDR1 SGHRS, CDR2 YFSETQ. Trimming removed 4 bases from V and 1 base from J; junction bases left unmatched: 11. The length of the CDR3 is 18 residues. The CDR3 sequence is CASSLGLVLAGGQETQYF. The CDR3 DNA follows: TGCGCCAGCAGCCTTGGACTCGTACTAGCGGGGGGCCAAGAGACCCAGTACTTC. The full variable domain, its missing parts supplied by reference TRBV5-1 and TRBJ2-5, is KAGVTQTPRYLIKTRGQQVTLSCSPISGHRSVSWYQQTPGQGLQFLFEYFSETQRNKGNFPGRFSGRQFSNSRSEMNVSTLELGDSALYLCASSLGLVLAGGQETQYFGPGTRLLVL.

The chain joins TRBV18 to TRBJ1-4; no clear D. The CDR3 has 16 residues. Germline V gene lookup returns CDR1 KGHSH and CDR2 LQKENI. V lost 1 base, J lost 0 bases, and 9 bases lay in between. CDR3 bases: TGTGCCAGCTCACCACAGTCGGCAACAACTAATGAAAAACTGTTTTTT. Translated, it gives CASSPQSATTNEKLFF.

The sample holds one count of this clone. J is TRBJ1-2 and V is TRBV6-5; 11 bases match TRBD1. J lost 7 bases, V lost 6 bases, and 7 bases had no gene match. This CDR3 is built from 14 residues. CDR1 is MNHEY and CDR2 is SVGAGI in the germline V gene. The CDR3 sequence is CASSRGQGAFGYTF. Written as DNA, the CDR3 is TGTGCCAGCAGCCGTGGACAGGGGGCTTTTGGCTACACCTTC.

This chain connects TRBV5-5 to TRBJ1-2; TRBD1 matches 7 bases. J lost 1 base, V lost 3 bases, and 9 bases had no gene match. CDR3 size: 16 residues. Looked up from germline, CDR1 is SGHKS and CDR2 is YYEKEE (reference sequence). CDR3 loop: CASSSLDRANNYGYTF. The CDR3 nucleotides are TGTGCCAGCAGCTCCCTAGACAGGGCCAATAACTATGGCTACACCTTC.

The V and J genes are TRBV5-1 and TRBJ2-5, with a tentative D call TRBD2 (6 bases). The V and J ends lost 4 bases and 5 bases respectively, with 9 bases between them. CDR1 and CDR2 from the germline V gene are SGHRS and YFSETQ. There are 12 residues in the CDR3. The CDR3 bases are TGCGCCAGCAGCCCTGGGGGGGAGACCCAGTACTTC. Translating gives CASSPGGETQYF. Looking up the rest from reference TRBV5-1 and TRBJ2-5 gives the full variable domain: KAGVTQTPRYLIKTRGQQVTLSCSPISGHRSVSWYQQTPGQGLQFLFEYFSETQRNKGNFPGRFSGRQFSNSRSEMNVSTLELGDSALYLCASSPGGETQYFGPGTRLLVL.